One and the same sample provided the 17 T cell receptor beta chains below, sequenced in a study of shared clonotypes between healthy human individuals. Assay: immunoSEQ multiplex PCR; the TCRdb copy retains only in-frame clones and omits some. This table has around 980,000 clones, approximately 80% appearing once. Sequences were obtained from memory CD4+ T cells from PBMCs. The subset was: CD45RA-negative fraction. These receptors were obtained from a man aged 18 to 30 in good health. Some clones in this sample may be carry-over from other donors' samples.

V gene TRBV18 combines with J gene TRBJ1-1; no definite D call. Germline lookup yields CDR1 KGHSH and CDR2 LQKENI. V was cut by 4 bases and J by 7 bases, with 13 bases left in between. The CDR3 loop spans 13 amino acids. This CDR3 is CASSLGYGDEAFF. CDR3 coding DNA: TGTGCCAGCTCACTAGGCTATGGAGATGAAGCTTTCTTT. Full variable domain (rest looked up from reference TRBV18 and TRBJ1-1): NAGVMQNPRHLVRRRGQEARLRCSPMKGHSHVYWYRQLPEEGLKFMVYLQKENIIDESGMPKERFSAEFPKEGPSILRIQQVVRGDSAAYFCASSLGYGDEAFFGQGTRLTVV.

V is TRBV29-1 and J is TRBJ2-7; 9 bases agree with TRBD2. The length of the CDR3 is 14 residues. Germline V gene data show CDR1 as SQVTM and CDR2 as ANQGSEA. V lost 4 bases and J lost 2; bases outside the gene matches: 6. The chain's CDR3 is CSVAIQREAYEQYF. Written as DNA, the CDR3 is TGCAGCGTTGCCATCCAGCGGGAGGCCTACGAGCAGTACTTC.

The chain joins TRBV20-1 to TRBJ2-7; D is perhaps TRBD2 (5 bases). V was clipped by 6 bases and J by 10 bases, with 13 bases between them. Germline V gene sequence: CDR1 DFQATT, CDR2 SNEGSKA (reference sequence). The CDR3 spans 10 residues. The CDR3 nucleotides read TGCAGTGCCCGGACTCTCGCCCAGTACTTC. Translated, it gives CSARTLAQYF.

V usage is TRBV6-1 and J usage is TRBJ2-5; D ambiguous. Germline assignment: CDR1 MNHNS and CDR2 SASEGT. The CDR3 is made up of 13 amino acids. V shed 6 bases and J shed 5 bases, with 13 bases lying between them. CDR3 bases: TGTGCCAGCAGGGCCCGCGTTCGGGAGACCCAGTACTTC. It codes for CASRARVRETQYF.

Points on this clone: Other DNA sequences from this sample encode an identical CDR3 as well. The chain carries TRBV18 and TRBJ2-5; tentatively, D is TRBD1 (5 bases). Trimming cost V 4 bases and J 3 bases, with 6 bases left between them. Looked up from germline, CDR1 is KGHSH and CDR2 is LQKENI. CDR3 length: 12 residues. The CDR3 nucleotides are TGTGCCAGCTCACGCAGGGAAGAGACCCAGTACTTC. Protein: CASSRREETQYF.

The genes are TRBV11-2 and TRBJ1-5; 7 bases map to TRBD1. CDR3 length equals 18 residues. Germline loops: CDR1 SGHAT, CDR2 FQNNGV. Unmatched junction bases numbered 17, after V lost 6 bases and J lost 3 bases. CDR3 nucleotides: TGTGCCAGCAGTCACGAATGGGAAAGGGACAGCTTCAATCAGCCCCAGCATTTT. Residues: CASSHEWERDSFNQPQHF.

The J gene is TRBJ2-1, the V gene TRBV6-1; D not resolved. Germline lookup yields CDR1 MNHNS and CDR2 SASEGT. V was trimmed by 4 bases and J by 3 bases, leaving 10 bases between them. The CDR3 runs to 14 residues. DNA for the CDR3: TGTGCCAGCAGTGTCTCTTTAGTCTACAATGAGCAGTTCTTC. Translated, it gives CASSVSLVYNEQFF.

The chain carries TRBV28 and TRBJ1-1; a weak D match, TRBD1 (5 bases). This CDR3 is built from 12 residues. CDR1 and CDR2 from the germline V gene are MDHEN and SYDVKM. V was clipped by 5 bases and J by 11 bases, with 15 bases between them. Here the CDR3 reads CASSDSGVRAFF. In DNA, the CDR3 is TGTGCCAGCAGTGACTCGGGGGTAAGGGCTTTCTTT.

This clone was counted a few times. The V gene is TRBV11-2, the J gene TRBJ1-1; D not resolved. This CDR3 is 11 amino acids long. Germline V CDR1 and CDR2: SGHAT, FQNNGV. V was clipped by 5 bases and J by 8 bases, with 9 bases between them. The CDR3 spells CASSVTAEAFF. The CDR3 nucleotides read TGTGCCAGCAGCGTAACAGCGGAAGCTTTCTTT.

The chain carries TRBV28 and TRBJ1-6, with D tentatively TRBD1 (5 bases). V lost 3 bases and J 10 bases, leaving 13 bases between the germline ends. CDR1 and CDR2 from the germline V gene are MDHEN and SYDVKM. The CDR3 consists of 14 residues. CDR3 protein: CASSFGGAKSPLHF. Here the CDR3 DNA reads TGTGCCAGCAGTTTCGGGGGTGCGAAGTCACCCCTCCACTTT.

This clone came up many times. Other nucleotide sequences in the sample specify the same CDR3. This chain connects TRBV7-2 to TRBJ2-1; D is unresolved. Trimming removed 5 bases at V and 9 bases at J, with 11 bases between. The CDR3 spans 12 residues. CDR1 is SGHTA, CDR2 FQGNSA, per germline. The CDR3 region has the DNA TGTGCCAGCAGCCCGCCCCTAGGTGAGCAGTTCTTC. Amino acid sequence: CASSPPLGEQFF.

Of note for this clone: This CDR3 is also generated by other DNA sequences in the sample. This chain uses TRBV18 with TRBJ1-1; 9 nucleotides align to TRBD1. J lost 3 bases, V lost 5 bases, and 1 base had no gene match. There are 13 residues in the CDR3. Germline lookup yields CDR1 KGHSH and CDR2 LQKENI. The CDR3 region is CASSRDRDTEAFF. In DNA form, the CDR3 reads TGTGCCAGCTCAAGGGACAGGGACACTGAAGCTTTCTTT.

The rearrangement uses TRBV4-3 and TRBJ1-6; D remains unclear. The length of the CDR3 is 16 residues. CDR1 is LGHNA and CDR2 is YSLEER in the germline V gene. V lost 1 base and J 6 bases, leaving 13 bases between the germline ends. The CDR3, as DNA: TGCGCCAGCAGCCAAGGGAGCAGAACTCTTAATTCACCCCTCCACTTT. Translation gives CASSQGSRTLNSPLHF.

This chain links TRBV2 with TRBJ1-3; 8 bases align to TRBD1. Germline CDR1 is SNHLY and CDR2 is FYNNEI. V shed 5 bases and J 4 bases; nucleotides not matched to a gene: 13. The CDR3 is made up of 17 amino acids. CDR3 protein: CASSRAMGQASGNTIYF. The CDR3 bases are TGTGCCAGCAGTAGAGCGATGGGACAGGCGAGCGGAAACACCATATATTTT.

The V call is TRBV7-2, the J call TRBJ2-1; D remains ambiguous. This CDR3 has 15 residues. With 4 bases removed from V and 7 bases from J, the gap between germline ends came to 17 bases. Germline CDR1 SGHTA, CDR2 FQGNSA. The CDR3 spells CASSSLGIYGNEQFF. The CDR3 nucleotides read TGTGCCAGCAGCTCCTTGGGGATCTACGGGAATGAGCAGTTCTTC.

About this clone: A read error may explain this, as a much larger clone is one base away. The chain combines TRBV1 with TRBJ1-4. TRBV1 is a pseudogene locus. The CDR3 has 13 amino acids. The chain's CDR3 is CTSSKPYNEELFF. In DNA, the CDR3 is TGCACCAGCAGCAAGCCTTATAATGAAGAACTGTTTTTT.

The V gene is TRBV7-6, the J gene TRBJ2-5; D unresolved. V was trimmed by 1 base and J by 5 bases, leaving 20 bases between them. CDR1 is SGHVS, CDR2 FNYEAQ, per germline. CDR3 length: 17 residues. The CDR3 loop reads CASSLGQGVRLLETQYF. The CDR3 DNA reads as TGTGCCAGCAGCTTAGGTCAAGGTGTGAGGCTGTTGGAGACCCAGTACTTC.